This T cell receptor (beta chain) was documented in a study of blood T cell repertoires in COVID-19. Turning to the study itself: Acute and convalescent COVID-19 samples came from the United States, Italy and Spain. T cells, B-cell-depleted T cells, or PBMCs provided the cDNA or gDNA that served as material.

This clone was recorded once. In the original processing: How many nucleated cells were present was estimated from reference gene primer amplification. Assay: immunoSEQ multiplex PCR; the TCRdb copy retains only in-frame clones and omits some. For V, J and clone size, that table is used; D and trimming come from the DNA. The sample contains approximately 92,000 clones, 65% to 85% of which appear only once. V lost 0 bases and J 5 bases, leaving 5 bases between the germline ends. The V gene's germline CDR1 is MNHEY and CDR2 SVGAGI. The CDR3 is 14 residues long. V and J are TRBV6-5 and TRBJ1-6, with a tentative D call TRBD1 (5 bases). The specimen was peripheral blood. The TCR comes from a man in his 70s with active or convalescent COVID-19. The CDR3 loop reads CASSYSTDNSPLHF. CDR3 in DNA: TGTGCCAGCAGTTACTCGACAGATAATTCACCCCTCCACTTT.